A selection of T cell receptor beta chains follows, all from one sample in a study of immune heterogeneity within non-small cell lung tumors. TCRdb analysed the multiplex PCR reads with MiXCR anew, one entry per CDR3 protein. The sample yields about 15,000 distinct CDR3 sequences, 30% seen once. The specimen was lung tumor tissue. Every receptor here comes from a woman between 50 and 59 years old with non-small cell lung cancer. The conserved cysteine and the conserved F or W are not part of the CDR3 here.

>TRBV6-1|TRBJ2-1
ASKSPGVHEQF
>TRBV7-9|TRBJ1-2
ASIRGGTGYGYT
>TRBV7-3|TRBJ2-1
ASSSGTSGNEQF
>TRBV9|TRBJ1-6
ASSETENNSPLH
>TRBV3-1|TRBJ1-2
ASRPPGQENSGYT
>TRBV20-1|TRBJ1-4
SASGQAANEKLF
>TRBV27|TRBJ1-2
ASSLNGDRYGYT
>TRBV5-1|TRBJ2-2
ASSSRTGDDTGELF
>TRBV5-5|TRBJ1-3
ASSEDRSSGNTIY
>TRBV5-1|TRBJ2-7
ASSLGFLAGGSEQY
>TRBV6-2/TRBV6-3|TRBJ1-3
ASSSPRPLGTGNTIY
>TRBV28|TRBJ1-3
ASSPLNEGASISGNTIY
>TRBV20-1|TRBJ1-2
SARVATGFYGYT